The rows below give T cell receptor beta chains drawn from one sample of a study of cytomegalovirus exposure and HLA in healthy donors. Clones were read by immunoSEQ multiplex PCR, and TCRdb kept only the in-frame ones, dropping some. The sample shows approximately 180,000 clones, and approximately 6.5% sits with its ten largest clones. The specimen was PBMCs. The origin of the receptors is a man aged 25 to 40 in good health and CMV-seronegative. Each CDR3 is given with its conserved first and last residue. A D gene is named only where the DNA matches it firmly.

TRBV6-1	TRBD1	TRBJ1-2	TGTGCCAGCAGTGCTTGGACAGGGGCGGAGTATGGCTACACCTTC	CASSAWTGAEYGYTF
TRBV9	TRBD1	TRBJ1-1	TGTGCCAGCAGCGTATCAGGGGGCACTGAAGCTTTCTTT	CASSVSGGTEAFF
TRBV4-3	.	TRBJ2-7	TGCGCCAGCAGCCAAGATTCCCAGGGTTACGAGCAGTACTTC	CASSQDSQGYEQYF
TRBV25-1	.	TRBJ1-1	TGTGCCAGCAGTGAATACGAAGGGGCGAGGACTGAAGCTTTCTTT	CASSEYEGARTEAFF
TRBV5-6	.	TRBJ1-3	TGTGCCAGCAGCTTGTACCCAGGCGACAGCTCTGGAAACACCATATATTTT	CASSLYPGDSSGNTIYF
TRBV5-4	TRBD1	TRBJ2-7	TGTGCCAGCAGCGTTGGACAGGGCCACTACGAGCAGTACTTC	CASSVGQGHYEQYF
TRBV10-1	.	TRBJ2-1	TGCGCCAGCAGTGACTATACAGGGAAGGTCGATGAGCAGTTCTTC	CASSDYTGKVDEQFF
TRBV19	TRBD2	TRBJ2-7	TGTGCCAGTAGTATTATGGCTAGCGGAGCCTACGAGCAGTACTTC	CASSIMASGAYEQYF
TRBV9	.	TRBJ2-2	TGTGCCAGCAGCGTAGATAGGGGGAACACCGGGGAGCTGTTTTTT	CASSVDRGNTGELFF
TRBV11-2	.	TRBJ2-1	TGTGCCAGCAGTCCATCTAGTTGGCATGAGCAGTTCTTC	CASSPSSWHEQFF
TRBV18	TRBD1	TRBJ2-3	TGTGCCAGCTCACTCAGCGACATCCGGGACAGGGGCACAGATACGCAGTATTTT	CASSLSDIRDRGTDTQYF
TRBV29-1	.	TRBJ2-3	TGCAGCGCCGTGGACGTAGAGCGGTTACGCACAGATACGCAGTATTTT	CSAVDVERLRTDTQYF
TRBV29-1	TRBD1	TRBJ2-7	TGCAGCGTTGGACAGGGTAACTACGAGCAGTACTTC	CSVGQGNYEQYF
TRBV5-6	TRBD1	TRBJ2-5	TGTGCCAGCAGCCCTGACAGGGGACGATCCGAGACCCAGTACTTC	CASSPDRGRSETQYF
TRBV11-3	TRBD1	TRBJ1-2	TGTGCCAGCAGCTCGTGGACAGGGGGTAACTATGGCTACACCTTC	CASSSWTGGNYGYTF
TRBV27	TRBD1	TRBJ1-1	TGTGCCAGCAGAGGCAGGGGGCCCAACACTGAAGCTTTCTTT	CASRGRGPNTEAFF
TRBV12-5	TRBD2	TRBJ2-2	TGTGCTAGTGGTCACCGGTTGGGGAGACTAGCGACCGGGGAGCTGTTTTTT	CASGHRLGRLATGELFF
TRBV28	TRBD1	TRBJ2-3	TGTGCCAGCAGTCCGGCTTACAGGGGATCGCCAGATACGCAGTATTTT	CASSPAYRGSPDTQYF
TRBV27	.	TRBJ2-3	TGTGCCAGCAGCGCCTTCGACAGAAGCACAGATACGCAGTATTTT	CASSAFDRSTDTQYF
TRBV11-2	TRBD1	TRBJ1-4	TGTGCCAGCAGCTTCCTACCGACAGGGGGGGATGAAAAACTGTTTTTT	CASSFLPTGGDEKLFF
TRBV19	.	TRBJ2-3	TGTGCCAGTAGTATCGGGGTTGGGCAGTATTTT	CASSIGVGQYF
TRBV29-1	TRBD1	TRBJ2-7	TGCAGCGTTGACGGGCCCGCGGGACAGGGGTCCATGGACTTC	CSVDGPAGQGSMDF
TRBV5-1	TRBD1	TRBJ1-1	TGCGCCAGCAGCTTGGGTGGGACAGGGGAAGTCACTGAAGCTTTCTTT	CASSLGGTGEVTEAFF
TRBV7-9	TRBD1	TRBJ2-1	TGTGCCAGCAGCTTAGTTGGGCCTCCGGGACAGGAAAATGAGCAGTTCTTC	CASSLVGPPGQENEQFF
TRBV30	.	TRBJ1-5	TGTGCCTGGAGTGTGGGCAGTGCTAGCGGGCAGCCCCAGCATTTT	CAWSVGSASGQPQHF
TRBV9	TRBD2	TRBJ2-1	TGTGCCAGCAGCGCATCGCCCGGACTAGCGGGACACAATGAGCAGTTCTTC	CASSASPGLAGHNEQFF
TRBV5-4	.	TRBJ2-7	TGTGCCAGCAGGGTTGCTCCTAAAATAGAGCAGTACTTC	CASRVAPKIEQYF
TRBV9	TRBD2	TRBJ2-7	TGTGCCAGCGGCCCGGGAGGCGGGACGCTCTACGAGCAGTACTTC	CASGPGGGTLYEQYF
TRBV2	TRBD1	TRBJ2-7	TGTGCCAGCAGTCCCCCGGGACAGGGGATCCACGAGCAGTACTTC	CASSPPGQGIHEQYF
TRBV7-9	.	TRBJ2-5	TGTGCCAGCAGCAAAGGCCCGACTCGGGGAGAAGAGACCCAGTACTTC	CASSKGPTRGEETQYF
TRBV6-5	.	TRBJ1-5	TGTGCCAGCAGTTACGCCGAGCGGGGGGCGGGTCAGCCCCAGCATTTT	CASSYAERGAGQPQHF
TRBV20-1	.	TRBJ1-1	TGCAGTGCTAGCCCACGGACTGAAGCTTTCTTT	CSASPRTEAFF
TRBV4-3	.	TRBJ2-1	TGCGCCAGCAGCCTACACCAGGGGTTGGCCTACAATGAGCAGTTCTTC	CASSLHQGLAYNEQFF
TRBV29-1	TRBD1	TRBJ2-7	TGCAGCGTTGATAGGGGGACAGGGGGTGACCAGGGCGAGCAGTACTTC	CSVDRGTGGDQGEQYF
TRBV5-1	.	TRBJ1-3	TGCGCCAGCAGCTTGCTGGACAGTGGAAACACCATATATTTT	CASSLLDSGNTIYF
TRBV28	TRBD1	TRBJ1-4	TGTGCCAGCAGTTTATGCGACAGGGGGGACGAAAAACTGTTTTTT	CASSLCDRGDEKLFF
TRBV7-9	.	TRBJ2-3	TGTGCCAGCCTGGACCGGGGAGGAGATACGCAGTATTTT	CASLDRGGDTQYF
TRBV27	.	TRBJ1-5	TGTGCCAGCAGTTCCTCCGGAGGCGGGGATCAGCCCCAGCATTTT	CASSSSGGGDQPQHF
TRBV4-3	.	TRBJ1-5	TGCGCCAGCAGCCAAGCCCATAGGGACATTAATCAGCCCCAGCATTTT	CASSQAHRDINQPQHF
TRBV10-2	TRBD1	TRBJ1-5	TGCGCCAGCAGATTTGGGGGACAGGGGAGCGATCAGCCCCAGCATTTT	CASRFGGQGSDQPQHF
TRBV9	.	TRBJ2-1	TGTGCCAGCAGCGCACCCACGTCCGGGGGAAAGTACAATGAGCAGTTCTTC	CASSAPTSGGKYNEQFF
TRBV6-5	TRBD1	TRBJ1-2	TGTGCCAGCAGTTTGGGACAGGCCTATGGCTACACCTTC	CASSLGQAYGYTF
TRBV28	TRBD1	TRBJ1-4	TGTGCCAGCAGCCCGGGACAGGGAAGTGAAAAACTGTTTTTT	CASSPGQGSEKLFF
TRBV4-1	TRBD2	TRBJ2-1	TGCGCCAGCAGCCCCCCCGGGACTAGCCGGATGAATGAGCAGTTCTTC	CASSPPGTSRMNEQFF
TRBV5-4	TRBD1	TRBJ2-1	TGTGCCAGCAGCCTAGTGACGACAGGGACCACCAATGAGCAGTTCTTC	CASSLVTTGTTNEQFF
TRBV27	.	TRBJ1-1	TGTGCCAGCAGTCCGCAGGAGGGCCGTCCTGAAGCTTTCTTT	CASSPQEGRPEAFF
TRBV4-3	TRBD2	TRBJ2-1	TGCGCCAGCAGCTCACGTTACGGTGTAGCGGGGGGGCCGGGCAATGAGCAGTTCTTC	CASSSRYGVAGGPGNEQFF
TRBV12-1	.	TRBJ1-4	TGTGCCAGCAGCCTTGGGCCATTTGACGGGGAGTTGTTTTTT	CASSLGPFDGELFF
TRBV7-8	.	TRBJ1-1	TGTGCCAGCAGCTTAGGTAGGAACACTGAAGCTTTCTTT	CASSLGRNTEAFF
TRBV6-5	TRBD1	TRBJ1-5	TGTGCCAGCAGTCGACAGGGGAACAATCAGCCCCAGCATTTT	CASSRQGNNQPQHF
TRBV9	.	TRBJ1-5	TGTGCCAGCAGCGTAGAAACAGGTCAGCCCCAGCATTTT	CASSVETGQPQHF
TRBV7-9	.	TRBJ2-7	TGTGCCAGCAGCTTAAGTCAACAGGATAGAGTCGAGCAGTACTTC	CASSLSQQDRVEQYF
TRBV7-9	TRBD1	TRBJ1-1	TGTGCCAGCAGCTTTCGCAGGGGGCCTCCATTCCAGAACACTGAAGCTTTCTTT	CASSFRRGPPFQNTEAFF